This TCR beta chain was captured in a study of OX40 agonist ivuxolimab in advanced cancers. Study overall: A mean age of about 56 years, range roughly 23 to 79, was recorded, and under 85% were male. Study conclusions and caveats: At doses 0.1 to 3.0 mg/kg, CD4+ and CD8+ clones expanded. Partial responders dosed at 0.1-3.0 mg/kg displayed clonal expansion ranking among the lowest.

This clone has a handful of counts. The antigen remains undetermined. This CDR3 is 19 amino acids long. Germline assignment: CDR1 MRHNA and CDR2 SNTAGT. V lost 4 bases and J 2 bases, leaving 26 bases between the germline ends. The table came from immunoSEQ multiplex PCR; TCRdb's copy has only in-frame clones and leaves some out. The sample has 87,000 or so clones, about 85% seen once. Sequences were derived from CD4+ or CD8+ T cells sorted from blood, sampled in a trial of the OX40 agonist ivuxolimab. The origin of this receptor is an adult with an advanced solid tumor such as melanoma, head and neck, liver or kidney cancer. V gene TRBV6-4 combines with J gene TRBJ1-2; D is perhaps TRBD1 (6 bases). CDR3 DNA: TGTGCCAGCAGTGGTGGTGCCTCGGGACAAAACGAACTAAACTATGGCTACACCTTC. Translated: CASSGGASGQNELNYGYTF.